This entry describes one T cell receptor beta chain. The sample belongs to a study of blood T cell repertoires in COVID-19. The CDR3 is made up of 17 amino acids. Germline V gene lookup returns CDR1 SGDLS and CDR2 YYNGEE. V shed 4 bases and J 3 bases; nucleotides not matched to a gene: 14. Sequencing was performed with immunoSEQ multiplex PCR; in TCRdb, only in-frame clones are kept and a portion is missing. The sample has approximately 240,000 clones, roughly nine tenths seen once. Participants were aged about 18 to 89 years, lived in some 23 US areas, and enrolled virtually. Donors were grouped by their self-reported clinical history.

The specimen sequenced was PBMCs or T cells enriched from blood (not recorded which). V and J are TRBV9 and TRBJ1-1; 8 positions match TRBD1. This TCR was sampled from a woman aged 45-59 years in a cohort exposed to, infected with or recovered from COVID-19 (not recorded which). In DNA form, the CDR3 reads TGTGCCAGCAGCCCAGGGGGCGTGAGGGATGGTTACACTGAAGCTTTCTTT. Residues: CASSPGGVRDGYTEAFF.